This T cell receptor beta chain appears in the sequencing data of a study of CD8+ T cells in alopecia areata. Regarding the study as a whole: Scalp sample data also include resident alphabeta T cells from normal skin. There were many expanded lesional clones persisting in scalp and blood during tofacitinib.

TCR sequencing used cDNA made by reverse transcription of extracted RNA. Sequenced by immunoSEQ multiplex PCR; TCRdb stores in-frame clones only, minus some. The sample lists 150,000 to 250,000 clones, roughly 60% occurring once. This clone was recorded a few times. The antigen is unknown. The treatment was: oral pan-JAK inhibitor, 5-10 mg twice daily. Peripheral blood, together with lesional scalp punch biopsies, was collected from alopecia areata patients. CD4+ and CD8+ T cells were sorted from PBMCs stained for CD3, CD4 and CD8. The CDR3 loop spans 15 amino acids. Germline V gene data show CDR1 as SNHLY and CDR2 as FYNNEI. The J segment lost 1 base and the V segment lost 4 bases, leaving 4 bases of the junction unmatched.

Sequencing used CD4+ T cells sorted from blood, obtained at week 24, from a patient treated with tofacitinib. The receptor comes from a human donor with alopecia areata. The gene calls are TRBV2 and TRBJ2-7; 10 bases align to TRBD2. CDR3 sequence: CASSAQGLASYEQYF. CDR3 bases: TGTGCCAGCAGTGCCCAGGGACTAGCGTCCTACGAGCAGTACTTC.